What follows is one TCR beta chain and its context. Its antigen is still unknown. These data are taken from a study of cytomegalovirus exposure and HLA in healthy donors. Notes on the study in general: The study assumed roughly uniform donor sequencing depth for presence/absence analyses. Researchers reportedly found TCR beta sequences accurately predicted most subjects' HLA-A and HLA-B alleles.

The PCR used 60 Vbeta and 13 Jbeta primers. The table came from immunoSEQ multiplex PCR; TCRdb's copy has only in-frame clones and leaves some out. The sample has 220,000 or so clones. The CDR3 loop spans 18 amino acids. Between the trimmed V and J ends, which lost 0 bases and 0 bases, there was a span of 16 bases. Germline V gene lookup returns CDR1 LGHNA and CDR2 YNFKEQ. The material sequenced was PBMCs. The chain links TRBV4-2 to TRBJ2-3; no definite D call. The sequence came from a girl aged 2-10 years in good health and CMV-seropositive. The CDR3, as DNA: TGTGCCAGCAGCCAAGACTGGGCCACAGCCGCTAGCACAGATACGCAGTATTTT. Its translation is CASSQDWATAASTDTQYF.